Listed below are T cell receptor beta chains from one sample, sequenced in a study of blood T cells in healthy people across ages. TCRdb recomputed calls from the 5' RACE reads with MiXCR, one row per CDR3 protein. The data contain 750,000 or so distinct CDR3 sequences, approximately 25% of them singletons. The same sample was also used in a study of T cells of mothers and their children.

The sample consisted of blood. These receptors were obtained from a boy younger than 18 in good health. Each CDR3 is given with its conserved first and last residue. Fields, in order: V gene, J gene, clone size, D gene, CDR3 DNA, CDR3 protein. D genes are given only for firm matches. The size field is filled for only some rows; it gives once, few, many or a size class.

v_call: TRBV7-3
j_call: TRBJ2-2
clone_size: NA
d_call: NA
cdr3_nt: TGTGCCAGCAGCCCCGAGACGCTCAACACCGGGGAGCTGTTTTTT
cdr3_aa: CASSPETLNTGELFF

v_call: TRBV29-1
j_call: TRBJ2-5
clone_size: NA
d_call: TRBD2
cdr3_nt: TGCAGCGTTGAAGTGACCAGCGGGAGATGGCGGGAGACCCAGTACTTC
cdr3_aa: CSVEVTSGRWRETQYF

v_call: TRBV28
j_call: TRBJ2-7
clone_size: NA
d_call: TRBD2
cdr3_nt: TGTGCCAGCAGTTTTAGCGGGGTCGCCTACGGGCAGTACTTC
cdr3_aa: CASSFSGVAYGQYF

v_call: TRBV2
j_call: TRBJ1-6
clone_size: NA
d_call: NA
cdr3_nt: TGTGCCAGCAGTGAAGGGACGCGTCAACCCCTCCACTTT
cdr3_aa: CASSEGTRQPLHF

v_call: TRBV4-1
j_call: TRBJ1-3
clone_size: few
d_call: TRBD1
cdr3_nt: TGCGCCAGCAGCCCCCCAGGACAGGGAGGAGTTGCCTCTGGAAACACCATATATTTT
cdr3_aa: CASSPPGQGGVASGNTIYF

v_call: TRBV20-1
j_call: TRBJ2-5
clone_size: NA
d_call: TRBD2
cdr3_nt: TGCAGTGCTAGAGATGGGGCGGGAGCGGTTTCAGAGACCCAGTACTTC
cdr3_aa: CSARDGAGAVSETQYF

v_call: TRBV5-1
j_call: TRBJ2-7
clone_size: many
d_call: NA
cdr3_nt: TGCGCCAGCAGCTTGGGACAGGTCTACGAGCAGTACTTC
cdr3_aa: CASSLGQVYEQYF

v_call: TRBV20-1
j_call: TRBJ2-3
clone_size: few
d_call: TRBD1
cdr3_nt: TGCAGTGCTAGACCCTCAGGGGGTGGGGATACGCAGTATTTT
cdr3_aa: CSARPSGGGDTQYF

v_call: TRBV7-9
j_call: TRBJ1-2
clone_size: NA
d_call: TRBD1
cdr3_nt: TGTGCCAGCAGATTAGGTTTTGACAGGGAGGCTCATGACTACACCTTC
cdr3_aa: CASRLGFDREAHDYTF

v_call: TRBV6-1
j_call: TRBJ2-5
clone_size: NA
d_call: NA
cdr3_nt: TGTGCCAGCAGAGCCAGCGCACAAGAGACCCAGTACTTC
cdr3_aa: CASRASAQETQYF

v_call: TRBV5-1
j_call: TRBJ2-3
clone_size: once
d_call: TRBD1
cdr3_nt: TGCGCCAGCAGCGCCGGGCAGGGGGCGATAGATACGCAGTATTTT
cdr3_aa: CASSAGQGAIDTQYF

v_call: TRBV4-1
j_call: TRBJ2-1
clone_size: NA
d_call: TRBD2
cdr3_nt: TGCGCCAGCAGCCAAGTAGGGACTAGCGGGTGGGTCAATGAGCAGTTCTTC
cdr3_aa: CASSQVGTSGWVNEQFF

v_call: TRBV12-3/TRBV12-4
j_call: TRBJ2-5
clone_size: many
d_call: NA
cdr3_nt: TGTGCCAGCAAGCGTTATGGTGAACAAGAGACCCAGTACTTC
cdr3_aa: CASKRYGEQETQYF

v_call: TRBV7-3
j_call: TRBJ2-5
clone_size: NA
d_call: NA
cdr3_nt: TGTGCCAGCAGCTTAGCCGGGACGGACAATGAGCAGCTCTTC
cdr3_aa: CASSLAGTDNEQLF

v_call: TRBV6-5
j_call: TRBJ2-7
clone_size: NA
d_call: TRBD2
cdr3_nt: TGTGCCAGCAGTCCCGCGGGAAGCGGGAGGGCCGAGCAGTACTTC
cdr3_aa: CASSPAGSGRAEQYF

v_call: TRBV28
j_call: TRBJ1-4
clone_size: few
d_call: NA
cdr3_nt: TGTGCCAGCAGTTTTCTAGTCGCAACTAATGAAAAACTGTTTTTT
cdr3_aa: CASSFLVATNEKLFF

v_call: TRBV7-2
j_call: TRBJ2-1
clone_size: NA
d_call: NA
cdr3_nt: TGTGCCAGCATGTGGAGGGGTCGAAATGAGCAGTTCTTC
cdr3_aa: CASMWRGRNEQFF

v_call: TRBV25-1
j_call: TRBJ1-1
clone_size: NA
d_call: TRBD1
cdr3_nt: TGTGCCAGCAGTGAATATAGGACAGGGGGAGAAGCTTTCTTT
cdr3_aa: CASSEYRTGGEAFF

v_call: TRBV7-8
j_call: TRBJ2-1
clone_size: NA
d_call: TRBD2
cdr3_nt: TGTGCCAGCAGCTCCGGTAGGGACTGGCTAGCGGGAGGTGTCAATGAGCAGTTCTTC
cdr3_aa: CASSSGRDWLAGGVNEQFF

v_call: TRBV7-9
j_call: TRBJ2-1
clone_size: NA
d_call: NA
cdr3_nt: TGTGCCAGCAGCCCCCGGGCCCACAATGAGCAGTTCTTC
cdr3_aa: CASSPRAHNEQFF

v_call: TRBV6-1
j_call: TRBJ2-1
clone_size: few
d_call: NA
cdr3_nt: TGTGCCAGTCAATGGAGCAATGAGCAGTTCTTC
cdr3_aa: CASQWSNEQFF

v_call: TRBV12-3/TRBV12-4
j_call: TRBJ2-5
clone_size: NA
d_call: TRBD1
cdr3_nt: TGTGCCAGCAGAGGGACAGGGGTCGACAAGACCCAGTACTTC
cdr3_aa: CASRGTGVDKTQYF

v_call: TRBV20-1
j_call: TRBJ1-2
clone_size: few
d_call: NA
cdr3_nt: TGCAGTGCTAGTCTCGGTAGTGGCTACACCTTC
cdr3_aa: CSASLGSGYTF

v_call: TRBV4-3
j_call: TRBJ2-5
clone_size: NA
d_call: TRBD2
cdr3_nt: TGCGCCAGCAGCCAAACGGGGGGACTGGGAGAGACCCAGTACTTC
cdr3_aa: CASSQTGGLGETQYF

v_call: TRBV5-1
j_call: TRBJ1-2
clone_size: few
d_call: NA
cdr3_nt: TGCGCCAGCAGCTTGGCTACCTTTCGACACAGCTATGGCTACACCTTC
cdr3_aa: CASSLATFRHSYGYTF

v_call: TRBV28
j_call: TRBJ2-5
clone_size: NA
d_call: TRBD1
cdr3_nt: TGTGCCAGCACCCGGACAGGGGGCGCAGAGACCCAGTACTTC
cdr3_aa: CASTRTGGAETQYF

v_call: TRBV2
j_call: TRBJ2-3
clone_size: many
d_call: NA
cdr3_nt: TGTGCCAGCAGCGGGGTCACAGATACGCAGTATTTT
cdr3_aa: CASSGVTDTQYF

v_call: TRBV29-1
j_call: TRBJ2-4
clone_size: few
d_call: NA
cdr3_nt: TGCAGCGTGGACGGGACTCCCGGAAACATTCAGTACTTC
cdr3_aa: CSVDGTPGNIQYF

v_call: TRBV29-1
j_call: TRBJ2-7
clone_size: NA
d_call: NA
cdr3_nt: TGCAGCGTTATGGGGGTGTACGAGCAGTACTTC
cdr3_aa: CSVMGVYEQYF

v_call: TRBV25-1
j_call: TRBJ2-2
clone_size: NA
d_call: TRBD1
cdr3_nt: TGTGCCAGTGGGACAGGGAACACCGGGGAGCTGTTTTTT
cdr3_aa: CASGTGNTGELFF

v_call: TRBV20-1
j_call: TRBJ1-1
clone_size: few
d_call: NA
cdr3_nt: TGCAGTGCTAGAGAGACAGGCAACACTGAAGCTTTCTTT
cdr3_aa: CSARETGNTEAFF

v_call: TRBV11-2
j_call: TRBJ2-5
clone_size: NA
d_call: TRBD2
cdr3_nt: TGTGCCAGCAGCTTTAGCGGGGAGCCTCAAGAGACCCAGTACTTC
cdr3_aa: CASSFSGEPQETQYF

v_call: TRBV6-2/TRBV6-3
j_call: TRBJ2-7
clone_size: NA
d_call: TRBD2
cdr3_nt: TGTGCCAGCCGTGACCCTATAGCGGGGGGCATCTACGAGCAGTACTTC
cdr3_aa: CASRDPIAGGIYEQYF

v_call: TRBV28
j_call: TRBJ2-7
clone_size: few
d_call: NA
cdr3_nt: TGTGCCAGCAGTTTAAACGCGGGGCCTGACTACGAGCAGTACTTC
cdr3_aa: CASSLNAGPDYEQYF

v_call: TRBV2
j_call: TRBJ2-1
clone_size: NA
d_call: NA
cdr3_nt: TGTGCCAGCAGCATACCGGGACAAACTTACAATGAGCAGTTCTTC
cdr3_aa: CASSIPGQTYNEQFF

v_call: TRBV10-3
j_call: TRBJ2-7
clone_size: NA
d_call: NA
cdr3_nt: TGTGCCATCAGTGCCAGGGGCCACGAGCAGTACTTC
cdr3_aa: CAISARGHEQYF

v_call: TRBV3-1
j_call: TRBJ2-2
clone_size: few
d_call: NA
cdr3_nt: TGTGCCAGCAGCCAAGCTCACGGGGAGCTGTTTTTT
cdr3_aa: CASSQAHGELFF

v_call: TRBV20-1
j_call: TRBJ2-7
clone_size: NA
d_call: TRBD2
cdr3_nt: TGCAGTGCTAGAGATCAATTAGGGCAGGGAGGGTCGTCCTACGAGCAGTACTTC
cdr3_aa: CSARDQLGQGGSSYEQYF

v_call: TRBV27
j_call: TRBJ2-3
clone_size: few
d_call: TRBD1
cdr3_nt: TGTGCCAGCCGCCTTTGGGGACAGAACACAGATACGCAGTATTTT
cdr3_aa: CASRLWGQNTDTQYF

v_call: TRBV12-3/TRBV12-4
j_call: TRBJ2-7
clone_size: few
d_call: NA
cdr3_nt: TGTGCCAGCAGTCCCCAGGGGGGCTACGAGCAGTACTTC
cdr3_aa: CASSPQGGYEQYF

v_call: TRBV6-1
j_call: TRBJ1-2
clone_size: few
d_call: TRBD1
cdr3_nt: TGTGCCAGCCGGGACAGGGCCCTCTATGGCTACACCTTC
cdr3_aa: CASRDRALYGYTF